A selection of T cell receptor beta chains follows, all from one sample in a study of technical replicates of blood from a handful of donors. The repertoire was sequenced with immunoSEQ multiplex PCR; TCRdb's copy has only in-frame clones and lacks some. The table has about 81,000 clones, about 96% seen once. Sequences were obtained from T cells isolated from PBMCs. The receptors shown here come from a human donor in good health. CDR3s include the opening cysteine and the closing phenylalanine or tryptophan. The order of the fields is J gene, V gene, D gene, clone size, CDR3 protein, CDR3 DNA. D genes are given only for firm matches. Size tells how often a clone was seen (once, few, many) or the class of an expanded clone, and some rows leave it out.

J: TRBJ2-1; V: TRBV7-2; D: TRBD2; size: NA; CDR3: CASSLAGTSGGRDEQFF; DNA: TGTGCCAGCAGCTTAGCAGGGACTAGCGGGGGGCGGGATGAGCAGTTCTTC
J: TRBJ2-1; V: TRBV7-6; D: NA; size: once; CDR3: CASSLATAEGVNEQFF; DNA: TGTGCCAGCAGCTTAGCAACCGCCGAAGGAGTTAATGAGCAGTTCTTC
J: TRBJ2-5; V: TRBV6-1; D: TRBD1; size: once; CDR3: CASSGTGVQETQYF; DNA: TGTGCCAGCAGTGGGACAGGGGTACAAGAGACCCAGTACTTC
J: TRBJ2-7; V: TRBV28; D: NA; size: NA; CDR3: CASSVGKSYEQYF; DNA: TGTGCCAGCAGTGTCGGGAAATCCTACGAGCAGTACTTC
J: TRBJ1-1; V: TRBV19; D: TRBD1; size: few; CDR3: CASSSDREVEAFF; DNA: TGTGCCAGTAGTTCCGACAGGGAAGTTGAAGCTTTCTTT
J: TRBJ1-3; V: TRBV5-8; D: NA; size: NA; CDR3: CASSYTGSAVAGNTIYF; DNA: TGTGCCAGCAGTTATACAGGGAGCGCGGTTGCTGGAAACACCATATATTTT
J: TRBJ1-3; V: TRBV5-1; D: NA; size: few; CDR3: CASTRDSGNTIYF; DNA: TGCGCCAGCACAAGAGACTCTGGAAACACCATATATTTT
J: TRBJ1-2; V: TRBV2; D: TRBD1; size: NA; CDR3: CASYGQGKSNYGYTF; DNA: TGTGCCAGCTATGGACAGGGGAAATCTAACTATGGCTACACCTTC
J: TRBJ2-7; V: TRBV11-3; D: TRBD2; size: NA; CDR3: CASSSGLAGASYEQYF; DNA: TGTGCCAGCAGCTCTGGACTAGCGGGGGCCTCCTACGAGCAGTACTTC
J: TRBJ2-1; V: TRBV7-9; D: TRBD1; size: NA; CDR3: CASSSSGTGNEQFF; DNA: TGTGCCAGCAGCTCCTCCGGGACAGGTAATGAGCAGTTCTTC
J: TRBJ2-2; V: TRBV30; D: NA; size: NA; CDR3: CAWSVIGNLFF; DNA: TGTGCCTGGAGTGTCATTGGCAATTTGTTTTTT
J: TRBJ2-1; V: TRBV7-8; D: NA; size: NA; CDR3: CASSLVALKYNEQFF; DNA: TGTGCCAGCAGCTTAGTAGCCCTAAAATACAATGAGCAGTTCTTC
J: TRBJ1-4; V: TRBV7-2; D: TRBD1; size: NA; CDR3: CASSLTGGFEKLFF; DNA: TGTGCCAGCAGCTTGACAGGGGGCTTTGAAAAACTGTTTTTT
J: TRBJ1-3; V: TRBV30; D: NA; size: NA; CDR3: CAWSNSGGSYGNTIYF; DNA: TGTGCCTGGAGCAACTCGGGGGGCTCGTATGGAAACACCATATATTTT
J: TRBJ2-7; V: TRBV5-4; D: TRBD2; size: NA; CDR3: CASSSLAVGTSYEQYF; DNA: TGTGCCAGCAGCTCCCTAGCGGTGGGGACCTCCTACGAGCAGTACTTC
J: TRBJ2-3; V: TRBV4-2; D: TRBD2; size: NA; CDR3: CASSQQTSGGLDTQYF; DNA: TGTGCCAGCAGCCAACAGACTAGCGGGGGGTTAGATACGCAGTATTTT
J: TRBJ2-1; V: TRBV4-1; D: TRBD2; size: NA; CDR3: CASSQLVSGGSYNEQFF; DNA: TGCGCCAGCAGCCAGCTCGTTTCGGGGGGGAGCTACAATGAGCAGTTCTTC
J: TRBJ2-3; V: TRBV2; D: NA; size: NA; CDR3: CASSQFNTDTQYF; DNA: TGTGCCAGCTCCCAATTCAACACAGATACGCAGTATTTT
J: TRBJ1-2; V: TRBV4-1; D: NA; size: NA; CDR3: CASSQEIKHRVRGYGYTF; DNA: TGCGCCAGCAGCCAAGAGATTAAACACAGGGTTCGTGGCTATGGCTACACCTTC
J: TRBJ2-3; V: TRBV7-7; D: TRBD1; size: NA; CDR3: CASIQISGPGQGDVDTQYF; DNA: TGTGCCAGCATTCAAATAAGTGGGCCGGGACAGGGGGACGTGGATACGCAGTATTTT
J: TRBJ2-3; V: TRBV19; D: NA; size: NA; CDR3: CASSIESSVVTDTQYF; DNA: TGTGCCAGTAGTATAGAAAGTAGCGTGGTTACAGATACGCAGTATTTT
J: TRBJ2-5; V: TRBV2; D: TRBD1; size: NA; CDR3: CASSRGDRGRQETQYF; DNA: TGTGCCAGCAGTCGGGGGGACAGGGGCCGTCAAGAGACCCAGTACTTC
J: TRBJ1-1; V: TRBV6-5; D: TRBD1; size: NA; CDR3: CASSYAPGQSTEAFF; DNA: TGTGCCAGCAGTTACGCTCCGGGACAGTCGACTGAAGCTTTCTTT
J: TRBJ2-3; V: TRBV5-4; D: NA; size: NA; CDR3: CASRSSSSTDTQYF; DNA: TGTGCCAGCAGAAGTTCCAGTAGCACAGATACGCAGTATTTT
J: TRBJ1-2; V: TRBV27; D: TRBD1; size: NA; CDR3: CASSRTGGNYGYTF; DNA: TGTGCCAGCAGTCGGACAGGGGGGAACTATGGCTACACCTTC
J: TRBJ1-1; V: TRBV5-4; D: TRBD1; size: NA; CDR3: CASSLVGGLYTEAFF; DNA: TGTGCCAGCAGCTTAGTAGGGGGCCTATACACTGAAGCTTTCTTT
J: TRBJ2-7; V: TRBV4-1; D: TRBD2; size: NA; CDR3: CASSHGLAGFHYEQYF; DNA: TGCGCCAGCAGCCATGGACTAGCGGGATTTCACTACGAGCAGTACTTC
J: TRBJ2-7; V: TRBV2; D: TRBD1; size: NA; CDR3: CALRGTVSYEQYF; DNA: TGTGCATTGCGAGGGACAGTCTCCTACGAGCAGTACTTC
J: TRBJ1-6; V: TRBV21-1; D: NA; size: NA; CDR3: CASSKRADSPLHF; DNA: TGTGCCAGCAGCAAGCGGGCAGATTCACCCCTCCACTTT
J: TRBJ2-1; V: TRBV7-9; D: TRBD2; size: NA; CDR3: CASSFGGGSYNEQFF; DNA: TGTGCCAGCAGCTTCGGCGGGGGTTCCTACAATGAGCAGTTCTTC
J: TRBJ2-1; V: TRBV28; D: NA; size: NA; CDR3: CASSLTVYNEQFF; DNA: TGTGCCAGCAGTTTGACAGTTTACAATGAGCAGTTCTTC
J: TRBJ2-5; V: TRBV7-8; D: NA; size: NA; CDR3: CASSSRKTGYQETQYF; DNA: TGTGCCAGCAGCTCTAGAAAAACGGGGTACCAAGAGACCCAGTACTTC
J: TRBJ1-2; V: TRBV7-3; D: TRBD1; size: NA; CDR3: CASSLEGTGVLNGYTF; DNA: TGTGCCAGCAGCTTAGAAGGGACAGGAGTTTTAAATGGCTACACCTTC
J: TRBJ1-2; V: TRBV29-1; D: NA; size: NA; CDR3: CSVVTGRGDGYTF; DNA: TGCAGCGTTGTAACAGGGCGGGGGGATGGCTACACCTTC
J: TRBJ1-2; V: TRBV6-5; D: TRBD1; size: once; CDR3: CASSSLPGGDGYTF; DNA: TGTGCCAGCAGTTCTCTACCAGGGGGCGATGGCTACACCTTC
J: TRBJ1-1; V: TRBV6-1; D: NA; size: NA; CDR3: CASSVIQGSEAFF; DNA: TGTGCCAGCAGTGTGATACAGGGATCTGAAGCTTTCTTT
J: TRBJ1-1; V: TRBV7-6; D: NA; size: NA; CDR3: CASSPLRAGILLRVNTEAFF; DNA: TGTGCCAGCAGCCCACTTAGGGCAGGGATCCTCCTTCGGGTGAACACTGAAGCTTTCTTT
J: TRBJ1-1; V: TRBV5-1; D: TRBD1; size: NA; CDR3: CASSLQRDRMNTEAFF; DNA: TGCGCCAGCAGCCTACAGCGGGACAGGATGAACACTGAAGCTTTCTTT
J: TRBJ2-7; V: TRBV10-3; D: NA; size: NA; CDR3: CAISESLALNYEQYF; DNA: TGTGCCATCAGTGAGTCGCTAGCCTTGAACTACGAGCAGTACTTC
J: TRBJ1-1; V: TRBV6-5; D: NA; size: NA; CDR3: CASSYLSRGFPTEAFF; DNA: TGTGCCAGCAGTTACCTGTCACGAGGGTTCCCCACTGAAGCTTTCTTT
J: TRBJ2-7; V: TRBV7-7; D: TRBD2; size: NA; CDR3: CASSPKGRTSAYEQYF; DNA: TGTGCCAGCAGCCCCAAGGGCCGGACTAGCGCCTACGAGCAGTACTTC
J: TRBJ2-7; V: TRBV5-1; D: TRBD1; size: NA; CDR3: CASSSGQGAYEQYF; DNA: TGCGCCAGCAGCTCCGGACAGGGGGCCTACGAGCAGTACTTC
J: TRBJ1-1; V: TRBV6-5; D: TRBD1; size: NA; CDR3: CASSYRDRGDTEAFF; DNA: TGTGCCAGCAGTTACCGGGACAGGGGAGACACTGAAGCTTTCTTT
J: TRBJ2-1; V: TRBV5-4; D: TRBD2; size: NA; CDR3: CASSLGLAGVGYNEQFF; DNA: TGTGCCAGCAGCTTGGGCCTAGCGGGAGTGGGATACAATGAGCAGTTCTTC
J: TRBJ1-2; V: TRBV21-1; D: NA; size: medium-sized; CDR3: CASSPRWWRQGRDYGYTF; DNA: TGTGCCAGCAGCCCCAGGTGGTGGCGGCAGGGGAGGGACTATGGCTACACCTTC
J: TRBJ2-2; V: TRBV7-2; D: TRBD2; size: NA; CDR3: CASSLALLAGGPVGELFF; DNA: TGTGCCAGCAGCTTAGCGCTCCTGGCGGGAGGGCCGGTCGGGGAGCTGTTTTTT
J: TRBJ2-3; V: TRBV4-2; D: NA; size: NA; CDR3: CASSSPTSGFPDTQYF; DNA: TGTGCCAGCAGCAGCCCCACTAGTGGGTTCCCAGATACGCAGTATTTT
J: TRBJ2-1; V: TRBV18; D: TRBD1; size: NA; CDR3: CASSPVDRGTYNEQFF; DNA: TGTGCCAGCTCACCGGTCGACAGGGGCACCTACAATGAGCAGTTCTTC
J: TRBJ1-5; V: TRBV7-2; D: NA; size: NA; CDR3: CASSQEERPQHF; DNA: TGTGCCAGCAGCCAGGAGGAGCGGCCCCAGCATTTT
J: TRBJ1-5; V: TRBV6-5; D: TRBD1; size: NA; CDR3: CASSYSWTGDQPQHF; DNA: TGTGCCAGCAGTTACTCGTGGACAGGGGATCAGCCCCAGCATTTT
J: TRBJ2-5; V: TRBV4-1; D: TRBD1; size: NA; CDR3: CASSPGQGGRETQYF; DNA: TGCGCCAGCAGCCCCGGACAGGGGGGTCGAGAGACCCAGTACTTC
J: TRBJ1-1; V: TRBV11-2; D: TRBD1; size: NA; CDR3: CASSFRATGGSMNTEAFF; DNA: TGTGCCAGCAGCTTTAGAGCGACAGGGGGCTCTATGAACACTGAAGCTTTCTTT
J: TRBJ2-2; V: TRBV28; D: TRBD2; size: NA; CDR3: CATLPVSGRTMNGELFF; DNA: TGTGCCACCCTCCCGGTTAGCGGGAGGACCATGAACGGGGAGCTGTTTTTT